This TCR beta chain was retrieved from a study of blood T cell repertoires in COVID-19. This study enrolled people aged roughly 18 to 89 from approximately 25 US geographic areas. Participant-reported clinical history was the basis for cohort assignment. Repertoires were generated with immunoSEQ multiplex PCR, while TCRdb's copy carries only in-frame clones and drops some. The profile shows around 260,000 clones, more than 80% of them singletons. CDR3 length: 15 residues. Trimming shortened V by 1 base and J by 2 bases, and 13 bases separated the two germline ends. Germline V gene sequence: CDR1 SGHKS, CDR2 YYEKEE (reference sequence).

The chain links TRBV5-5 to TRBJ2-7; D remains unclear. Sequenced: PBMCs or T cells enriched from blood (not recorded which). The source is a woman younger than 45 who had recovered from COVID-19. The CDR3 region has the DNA TGTGCCAGCAGCTTGATGGAGTCCCCGCCCTACGAGCAGTACTTC. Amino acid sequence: CASSLMESPPYEQYF. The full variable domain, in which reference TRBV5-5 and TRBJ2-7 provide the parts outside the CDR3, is DAGVTQSPTHLIKTRGQQVTLRCSPISGHKSVSWYQQVLGQGPQFIFQYYEKEERGRGNFPDRFSARQFPNYSSELNVNALLLGDSALYLCASSLMESPPYEQYFGPGTRLTVT.